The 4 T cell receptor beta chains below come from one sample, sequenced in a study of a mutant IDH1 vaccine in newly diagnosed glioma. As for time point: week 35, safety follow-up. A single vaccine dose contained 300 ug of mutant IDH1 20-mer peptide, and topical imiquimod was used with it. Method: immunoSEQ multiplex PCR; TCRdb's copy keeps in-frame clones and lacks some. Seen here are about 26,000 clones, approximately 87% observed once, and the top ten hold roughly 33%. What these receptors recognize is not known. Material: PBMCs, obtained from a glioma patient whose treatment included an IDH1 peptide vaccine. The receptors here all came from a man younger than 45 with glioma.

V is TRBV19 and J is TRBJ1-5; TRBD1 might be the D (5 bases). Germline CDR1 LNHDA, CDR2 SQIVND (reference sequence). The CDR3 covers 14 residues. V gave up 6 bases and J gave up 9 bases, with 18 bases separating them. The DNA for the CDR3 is TGTGCCAGTAGCGAAACAGGAGAATCAGGGCCCCAGCATTTT. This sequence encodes CASSETGESGPQHF.

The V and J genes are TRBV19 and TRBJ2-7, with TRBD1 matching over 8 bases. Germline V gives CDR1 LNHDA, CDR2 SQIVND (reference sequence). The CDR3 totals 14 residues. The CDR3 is CVSQGQGRKYEQYF. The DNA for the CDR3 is TGTGTCAGCCAAGGACAGGGTAGAAAGTACGAGCAGTACTTC.

The DNA for the CDR3 is TGCGCCAGCAGCCTAAAGAGCGGGAGCCCCGACACCGGGGAGCTGTTTTTT. As protein: CASSLKSGSPDTGELFF. V gene TRBV10-1 combines with J gene TRBJ2-2; 8 positions agree with TRBD2. The CDR3 has 17 residues. V lost 6 bases to trimming and J lost 3 bases; unmatched junction nucleotides: 12. Germline CDR1 WNHNN, CDR2 SYGVQD (reference sequence).

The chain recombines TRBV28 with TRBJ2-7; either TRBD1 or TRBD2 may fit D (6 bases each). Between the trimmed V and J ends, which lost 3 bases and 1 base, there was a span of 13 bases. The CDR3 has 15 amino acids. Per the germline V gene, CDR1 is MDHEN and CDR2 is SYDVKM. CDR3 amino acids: CASSFLGGQSYEQYF. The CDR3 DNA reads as TGTGCCAGCAGTTTTCTGGGGGGCCAGTCCTACGAGCAGTACTTC.